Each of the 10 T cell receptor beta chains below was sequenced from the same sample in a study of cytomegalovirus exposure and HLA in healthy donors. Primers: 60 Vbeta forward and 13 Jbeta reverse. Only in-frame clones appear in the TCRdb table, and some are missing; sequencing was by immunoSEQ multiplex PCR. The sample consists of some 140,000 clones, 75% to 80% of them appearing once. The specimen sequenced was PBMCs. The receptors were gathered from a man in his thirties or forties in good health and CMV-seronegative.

The CDR3 region is CASSQGSGTGGQPQHF. The CDR3 region has the DNA TGCGCCAGCAGCCAGGGAAGCGGGACAGGTGGACAGCCCCAGCATTTT. The chain combines TRBV4-1 with TRBJ1-5; 8 nucleotides agree with TRBD1. CDR1 is MGHRA and CDR2 is YSYEKL in the germline V gene. This CDR3 is built from 16 residues. Trimming removed 3 bases from V and 7 bases from J; junction bases left unmatched: 11.

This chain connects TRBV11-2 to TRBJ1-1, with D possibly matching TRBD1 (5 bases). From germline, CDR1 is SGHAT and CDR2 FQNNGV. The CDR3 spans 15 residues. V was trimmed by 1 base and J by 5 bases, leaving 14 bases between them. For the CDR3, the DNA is TGTGCCAGCAGCTTAGGGGGGGGAACGGGGACTGAAGCTTTCTTT. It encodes CASSLGGGTGTEAFF. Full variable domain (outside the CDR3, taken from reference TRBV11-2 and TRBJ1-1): EAGVAQSPRYKIIEKRQSVAFWCNPISGHATLYWYQQILGQGPKLLIQFQNNGVVDDSQLPKDRFSAERLKGVDSTLKIQPAKLEDSAVYLCASSLGGGTGTEAFFGQGTRLTVV.

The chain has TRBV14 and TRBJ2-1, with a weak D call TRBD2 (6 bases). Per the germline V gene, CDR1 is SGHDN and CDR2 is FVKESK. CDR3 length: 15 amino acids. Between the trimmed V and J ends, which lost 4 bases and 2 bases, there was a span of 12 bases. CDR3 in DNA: TGTGCCAGCAGCCCGCTGACTAGTCCCTACAATGAGCAGTTCTTC. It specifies CASSPLTSPYNEQFF. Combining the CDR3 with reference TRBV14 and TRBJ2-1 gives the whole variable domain EAGVTQFPSHSVIEKGQTVTLRCDPISGHDNLYWYRRVMGKEIKFLLHFVKESKQDESGMPNNRFLAERTGGTYSTLKVQPAELEDSGVYFCASSPLTSPYNEQFFGPGTRLTVL.

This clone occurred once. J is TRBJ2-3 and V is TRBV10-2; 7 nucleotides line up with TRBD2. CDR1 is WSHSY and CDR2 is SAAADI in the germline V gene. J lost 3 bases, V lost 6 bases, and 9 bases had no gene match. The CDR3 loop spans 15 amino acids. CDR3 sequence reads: CASRGLAVMTDTQYF. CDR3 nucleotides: TGCGCCAGCAGAGGGCTAGCGGTCATGACAGATACGCAGTATTTT.

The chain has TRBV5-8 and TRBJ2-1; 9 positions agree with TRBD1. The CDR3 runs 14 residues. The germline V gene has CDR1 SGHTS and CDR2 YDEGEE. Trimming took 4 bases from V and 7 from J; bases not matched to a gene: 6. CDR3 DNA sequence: TGTGCCAGCAGCAAGGGACAGGGACATAATGAGCAGTTCTTC. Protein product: CASSKGQGHNEQFF. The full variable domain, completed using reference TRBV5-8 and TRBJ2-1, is EAGVTQSPTHLIKTRGQQATLRCSPISGHTSVYWYQQALGLGLQFLLWYDEGEERNRGNFPPRFSGRQFPNYSSELNVNALELEDSALYLCASSKGQGHNEQFFGPGTRLTVL.

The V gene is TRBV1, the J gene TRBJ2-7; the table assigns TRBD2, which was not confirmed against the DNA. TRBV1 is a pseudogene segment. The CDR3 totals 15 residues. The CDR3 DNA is TGCACCAGCAGCCAAGATTCTAGTATTGCCTACGAGCAGTACTTC. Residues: CTSSQDSSIAYEQYF.

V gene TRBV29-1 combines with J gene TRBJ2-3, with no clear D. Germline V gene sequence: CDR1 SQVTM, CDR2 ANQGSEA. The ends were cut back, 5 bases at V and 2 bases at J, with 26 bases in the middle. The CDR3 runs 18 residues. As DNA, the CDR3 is TGCAGCGTTAGCTATGTCTTCCTTGCGGAGAATACCACAGATACGCAGTATTTT. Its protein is CSVSYVFLAENTTDTQYF.

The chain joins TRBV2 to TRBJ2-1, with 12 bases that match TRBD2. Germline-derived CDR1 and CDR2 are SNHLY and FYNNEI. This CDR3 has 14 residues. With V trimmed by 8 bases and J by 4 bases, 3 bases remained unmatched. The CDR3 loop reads CASFGLAGYNEQFF. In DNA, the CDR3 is TGTGCCAGCTTTGGACTAGCGGGATACAATGAGCAGTTCTTC.

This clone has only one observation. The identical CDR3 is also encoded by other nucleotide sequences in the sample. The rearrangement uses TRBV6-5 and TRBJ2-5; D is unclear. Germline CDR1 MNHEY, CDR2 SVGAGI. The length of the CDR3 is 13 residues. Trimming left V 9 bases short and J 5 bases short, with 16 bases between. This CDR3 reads CASREPPQETQYF. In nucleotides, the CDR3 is TGTGCCAGTCGTGAACCTCCACAGGAGACCCAGTACTTC.

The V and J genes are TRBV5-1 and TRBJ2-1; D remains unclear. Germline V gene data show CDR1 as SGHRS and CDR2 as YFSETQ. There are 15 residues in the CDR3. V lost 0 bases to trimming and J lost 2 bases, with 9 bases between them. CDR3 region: CASSLDQDTYNEQFF. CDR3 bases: TGCGCCAGCAGCTTGGATCAGGATACCTACAATGAGCAGTTCTTC. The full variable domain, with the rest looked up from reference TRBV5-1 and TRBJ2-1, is KAGVTQTPRYLIKTRGQQVTLSCSPISGHRSVSWYQQTPGQGLQFLFEYFSETQRNKGNFPGRFSGRQFSNSRSEMNVSTLELGDSALYLCASSLDQDTYNEQFFGPGTRLTVL.